The sample holds a few counts of the clone carrying this T cell receptor beta chain. Its specificity is unknown. These data belong to a study of blood T cells in healthy people across ages. Study results and caveats: As age increased, TCR beta diversity per million T cells fell in a roughly linear fashion.

Alongside a J-beta primer mix, a sample-barcoded 5' primer served in a second PCR lasting roughly 7 to 12 cycles. TCRdb passed the 5' RACE reads through MiXCR, listing each CDR3 protein once. The sample contains around 800,000 distinct CDR3 sequences, about 45% of which appear only once. Per the germline V gene, CDR1 is LNHNV and CDR2 is YYDKDF (reference sequence). The CDR3 sequence is 14 residues long. Trimming left V 0 bases short and J 9 bases short, with 12 bases between. This chain uses TRBV15 with TRBJ2-1; D remains unclear. The receptor was isolated from a man of 80 years or more in good health. Sequences were obtained from blood. CDR3 sequence: CATSRELLLVEQFF. DNA of the CDR3: TGTGCCACCAGCAGAGAACTGTTGTTGGTTGAGCAGTTCTTC.